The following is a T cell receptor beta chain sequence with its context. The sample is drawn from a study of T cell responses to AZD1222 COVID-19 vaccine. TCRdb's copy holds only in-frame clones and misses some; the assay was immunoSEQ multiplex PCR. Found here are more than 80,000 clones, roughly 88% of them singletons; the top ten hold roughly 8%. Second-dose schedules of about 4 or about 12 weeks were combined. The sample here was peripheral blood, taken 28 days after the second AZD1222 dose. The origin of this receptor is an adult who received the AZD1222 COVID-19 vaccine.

CDR3 residues: CASSQDIATNEKLFF. CDR3 coding DNA: TGCGCCAGCAGCCAAGATATTGCAACTAATGAAAAACTGTTTTTT. The chain couples TRBV4-3 to TRBJ1-4; D uncertain. The V end was cut by 0 bases, the J end by 0 bases, with 5 bases between. Germline values: CDR1 LGHNA, CDR2 YSLEER. This CDR3 has 15 residues.